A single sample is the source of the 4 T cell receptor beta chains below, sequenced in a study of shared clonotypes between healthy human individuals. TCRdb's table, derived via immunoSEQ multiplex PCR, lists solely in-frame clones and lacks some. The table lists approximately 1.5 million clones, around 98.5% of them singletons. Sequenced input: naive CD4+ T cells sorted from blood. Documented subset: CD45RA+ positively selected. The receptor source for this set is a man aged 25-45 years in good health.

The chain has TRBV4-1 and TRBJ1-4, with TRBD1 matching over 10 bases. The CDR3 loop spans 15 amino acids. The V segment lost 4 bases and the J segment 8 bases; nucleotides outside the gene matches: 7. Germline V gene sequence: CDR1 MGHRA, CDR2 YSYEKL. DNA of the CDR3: TGCGCCAGCAGCCGGGAGGGACAGGGGAGAGAAAAACTGTTTTTT. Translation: CASSREGQGREKLFF.

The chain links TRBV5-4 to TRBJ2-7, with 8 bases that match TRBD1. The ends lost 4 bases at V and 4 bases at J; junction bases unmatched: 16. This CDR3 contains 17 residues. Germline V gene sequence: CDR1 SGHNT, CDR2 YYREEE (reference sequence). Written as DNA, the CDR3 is TGTGCCAGCAGCCCCGGACAGGGCCTAGGCTTACCGTACGAGCAGTACTTC. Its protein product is CASSPGQGLGLPYEQYF.

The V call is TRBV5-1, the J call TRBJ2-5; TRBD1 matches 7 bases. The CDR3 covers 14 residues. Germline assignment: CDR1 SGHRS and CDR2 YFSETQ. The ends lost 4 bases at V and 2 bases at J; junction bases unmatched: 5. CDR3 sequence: CASSTTGVQETQYF. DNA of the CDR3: TGCGCCAGCAGCACCACAGGGGTACAAGAGACCCAGTACTTC.

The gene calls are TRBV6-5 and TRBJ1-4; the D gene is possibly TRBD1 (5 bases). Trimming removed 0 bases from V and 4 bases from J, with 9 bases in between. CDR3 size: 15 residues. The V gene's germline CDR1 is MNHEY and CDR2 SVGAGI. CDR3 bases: TGTGCCAGCAGTTACTCTGGGACTATTAATGAAAAACTGTTTTTT. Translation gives CASSYSGTINEKLFF.